One TCR beta chain is described in this entry. Antigen specificity is unknown. TCR beta VDJ and CDR3 profiling used genomic DNA as template. TCRdb reprocessed the reads via MiXCR and lists one record per CDR3 protein. This table has over 150,000 distinct CDR3 sequences, around half appearing once. This record comes from a study of CD8+CD57+ T cells in acquired aplastic anemia. Study-level background: Quantities of DNA derived from sorted CD4+ and CD8+ cells averaged roughly 3 ug.

Selection for sequencing was limited to patients who had shown CD8+CD57+ cell expansion by flow cytometry. The study sampled blood from patients who had received no therapy. Overall study results and limits: Controls and patients did not differ significantly in CD8+ Simpson's diversity. About 29 sequences, all CD8+ CDR3, were shared between patients and controls.

The CDR3 covers 15 residues. The V end lost 0 bases, the J end lost 4 bases, and 12 bases lay between the germline ends. Germline V gene lookup returns CDR1 ENHRY and CDR2 SYGVKD. The sample comprised sorted CD4+, CD8+, or CD8+CD57+ T cells (not recorded which) from PBMCs. This TCR came from a human donor with aplastic anemia. This chain joins TRBV10-3 and TRBJ1-2, with D maybe TRBD1 (6 bases). Here the CDR3 reads CAISESQGYGYGYTF. DNA for the CDR3: TGTGCCATCAGTGAGTCGCAGGGGTATGGCTATGGCTACACCTTC.